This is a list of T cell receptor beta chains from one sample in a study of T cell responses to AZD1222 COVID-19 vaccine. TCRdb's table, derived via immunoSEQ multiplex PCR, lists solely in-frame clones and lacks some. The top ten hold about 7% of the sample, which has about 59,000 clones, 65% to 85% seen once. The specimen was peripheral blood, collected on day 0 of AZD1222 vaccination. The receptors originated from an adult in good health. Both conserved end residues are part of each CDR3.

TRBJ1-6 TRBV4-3 CASSRETVLGNSPLHF
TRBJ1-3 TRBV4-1 CASSQLANTIYF
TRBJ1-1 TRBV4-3 CASSQVPGQIEAFF
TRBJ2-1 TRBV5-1 CASRFTGGSYNEQFF
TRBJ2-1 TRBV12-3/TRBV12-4 CASSPGLYNEQFF
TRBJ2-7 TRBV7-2 CASSLRRGSSYEQYF
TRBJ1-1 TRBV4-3 CASSQGAGGLGTEAFF
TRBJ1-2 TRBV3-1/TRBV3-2 CASSPRWGNYGYTF
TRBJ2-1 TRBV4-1 CASSLGREGGYNEQFF
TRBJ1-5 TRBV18 CASSPQGNEPQHF
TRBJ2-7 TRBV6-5 CASSQTGMSTYEQYF
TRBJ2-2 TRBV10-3 CAISESGDTGELFF
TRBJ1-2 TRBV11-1 CASSLDSSPGYTF
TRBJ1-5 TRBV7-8 CASSLVSNQPQHF
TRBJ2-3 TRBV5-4 CASSFRDVTDTQYF
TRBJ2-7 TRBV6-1 CASSEFAGNGYEQYF
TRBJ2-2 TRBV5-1 CASSYLSDTGELFF